These 8 T cell receptor beta chains were all obtained from the same sample, sequenced in a study of technical replicates of blood from a handful of donors. Assay used: immunoSEQ multiplex PCR; TCRdb lists only in-frame clones, some missing. Here the sample spans some 100,000 clones, 96% being singletons. Sequenced input: T cells isolated from PBMCs. Receptors originate from a human donor in good health.

V usage is TRBV6-4 and J usage is TRBJ2-1, with 11 bases matching TRBD2. The CDR3 consists of 15 residues. Germline CDR1 is MRHNA and CDR2 is SNTAGT. J gave up 6 bases and V 8 bases, and 9 bases lay outside the gene matches. The CDR3 loop is CASGSGTSGFNEQFF. In DNA, the CDR3 is TGTGCCAGCGGATCCGGGACTAGCGGCTTCAATGAGCAGTTCTTC.

This chain connects TRBV6-9 to TRBJ1-2; D is possibly TRBD1 (5 bases). The CDR3 totals 17 residues. Germline CDR1 MNHGY, CDR2 SVAAGI. Trimming left V 2 bases short and J 5 bases short, with 21 bases between. The CDR3 DNA reads TGTGCCAGCAGTTATCCCCGGCCCCAGGGCCAGAGGTATGGCTACACCTTC. It is translated as CASSYPRPQGQRYGYTF.

The chain recombines TRBV29-1 with TRBJ2-3; 12 bases line up with TRBD2. This CDR3 region has 15 residues. Germline lookup yields CDR1 SQVTM and CDR2 ANQGSEA. Trimming cost V 7 bases and J 0 bases; bases outside gene matches: 5. The CDR3: CSAQGTSGSTDTQYF. The CDR3, as DNA: TGCAGCGCCCAAGGGACTAGCGGGAGCACAGATACGCAGTATTTT.

Turning to this clone: This sample includes further DNA sequences coding for the same CDR3. The chain has TRBV9 and TRBJ1-2; D gene unclear. This CDR3 is built from 12 residues. CDR1 and CDR2 (germline): SGDLS, YYNGEE. V gave up 1 base and J gave up 2 bases, with 3 bases separating them. Here the CDR3 reads CASSVLNYGYTF. CDR3 DNA: TGTGCCAGCAGCGTATTAAACTATGGCTACACCTTC.

The chain links TRBV5-1 to TRBJ2-3; 10 bases match TRBD1. The CDR3 spans 15 residues. V was clipped by 0 bases and J by 3 bases; unmatched bases: 1. Germline V lookup: CDR1 SGHRS, CDR2 YFSETQ. The CDR3 region is CASSLGTGGTDTQYF. CDR3 nucleotides: TGCGCCAGCAGCTTGGGGACAGGGGGGACAGATACGCAGTATTTT.

The chain carries TRBV6-6 and TRBJ1-2; D is unresolved. Germline CDR1 and CDR2: MNHNY and SVGAGI (reference sequence). The CDR3 runs to 13 residues. V lost 7 bases and J 7 bases, leaving 16 bases between the germline ends. The CDR3, as DNA: TGTGCCAGCACCTTGGGAGGGAGTGGTGGCTACACCTTC. Amino acids: CASTLGGSGGYTF.

The chain is built from TRBV9 and TRBJ2-1; 10 bases are shared with TRBD1. This CDR3 is built from 15 residues. Germline CDR1 is SGDLS and CDR2 is YYNGEE. V shed 2 bases, J shed 9 bases, and the junction held 8 bases outside the gene matches. The CDR3 is CASSVDRGRPSEQFF. CDR3 nucleotide sequence: TGTGCCAGCAGCGTCGACAGGGGGCGCCCCAGTGAGCAGTTCTTC.

This chain joins TRBV9 and TRBJ2-7; 8 positions match TRBD1. The CDR3 has 14 residues. Germline-derived CDR1 and CDR2 are SGDLS and YYNGEE. J lost 3 bases, V lost 0 bases, and 2 bases had no gene match. The CDR3, as DNA: TGTGCCAGCAGCGTAGGGACAGGGTACTACGAGCAGTACTTC. Encoded protein: CASSVGTGYYEQYF.